Sequencing of this T cell receptor beta chain was carried out in a study of blood T cell repertoires in COVID-19. Study-level background: Italy, Spain and the United States were the sources of the convalescent and acute COVID-19 samples. PBMCs, B-cell-depleted T cells, or T cells provided the cDNA or gDNA that made up the material.

Authors' processing steps: Quantification of nucleated cells was approximated via reference gene primer amplification. Only in-frame clones appear in the TCRdb table, and some are missing; sequencing was by immunoSEQ multiplex PCR. V, J and clone size reflect that table, while D and trimming were determined from the DNA. The repertoire holds over 65,000 clones, with roughly 81% as singletons. This clone qualifies as medium-sized. V was clipped by 5 bases and J by 2 bases; unmatched bases: 2. CDR1 LNHNV and CDR2 YYDKDF come from the germline V gene (reference sequence). The CDR3 runs to 15 residues. The V call is TRBV15, the J call TRBJ2-7, with 14 bases matching TRBD2. Sequenced sample: peripheral blood. The receptor comes from a human donor in a cohort sampled during active COVID-19. The CDR3 DNA sequence: TGTGCCACCAGCCTGGGACTAGCGGGAGCCTACGAGCAGTACTTC. This sequence encodes CATSLGLAGAYEQYF.